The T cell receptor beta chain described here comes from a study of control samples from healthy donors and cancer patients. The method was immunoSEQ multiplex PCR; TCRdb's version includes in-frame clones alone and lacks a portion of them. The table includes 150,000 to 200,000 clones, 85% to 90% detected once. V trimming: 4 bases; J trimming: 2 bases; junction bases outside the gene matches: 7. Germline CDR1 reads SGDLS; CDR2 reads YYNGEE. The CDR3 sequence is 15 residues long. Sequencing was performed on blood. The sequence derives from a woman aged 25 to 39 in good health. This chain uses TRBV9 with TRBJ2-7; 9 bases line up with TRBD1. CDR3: CASSLDRGNPYEQYF. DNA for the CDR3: TGTGCCAGCAGCCTCGACAGGGGGAATCCCTACGAGCAGTACTTC.